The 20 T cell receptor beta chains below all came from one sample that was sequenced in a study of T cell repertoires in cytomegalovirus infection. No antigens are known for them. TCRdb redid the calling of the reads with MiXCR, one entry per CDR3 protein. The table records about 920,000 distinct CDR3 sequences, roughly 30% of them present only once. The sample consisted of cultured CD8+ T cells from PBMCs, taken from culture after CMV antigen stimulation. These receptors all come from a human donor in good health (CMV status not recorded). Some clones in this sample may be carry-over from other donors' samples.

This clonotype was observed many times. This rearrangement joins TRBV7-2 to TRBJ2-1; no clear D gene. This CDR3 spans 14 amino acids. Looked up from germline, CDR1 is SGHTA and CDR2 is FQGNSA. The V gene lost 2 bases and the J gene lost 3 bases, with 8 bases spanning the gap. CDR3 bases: TGTGCCAGCAGCTTACGGACGGTCTACAATGAGCAGTTCTTC. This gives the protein CASSLRTVYNEQFF.

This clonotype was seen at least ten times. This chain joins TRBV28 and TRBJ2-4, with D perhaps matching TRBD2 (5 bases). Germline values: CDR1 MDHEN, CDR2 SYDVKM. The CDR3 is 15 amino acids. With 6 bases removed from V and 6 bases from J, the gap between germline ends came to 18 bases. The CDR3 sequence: CASSAEGWVGNIQYF. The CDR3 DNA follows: TGTGCCAGCAGCGCCGAGGGCTGGGTGGGAAACATTCAGTACTTC. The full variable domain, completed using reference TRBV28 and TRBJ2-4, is DVKVTQSSRYLVKRTGEKVFLECVQDMDHENMFWYRQDPGLGLRLIYFSYDVKMKEKGDIPEGYSVSREKKERFSLILESASTNQTSMYLCASSAEGWVGNIQYFGAGTRLSVL.

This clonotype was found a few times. The CDR3 spells CASSYSIGTITGTQYF. In nucleotides, the CDR3 is TGTGCCAGCAGTTACTCGATCGGGACGATCACGGGGACCCAGTACTTC. V usage is TRBV6-5 and J usage is TRBJ2-5, with D perhaps TRBD1 or TRBD2 (5 bases each). V lost 0 bases and J lost 7, with 18 bases in between. Per the germline V gene, CDR1 is MNHEY and CDR2 is SVGAGI. The CDR3 sequence is 16 residues long.

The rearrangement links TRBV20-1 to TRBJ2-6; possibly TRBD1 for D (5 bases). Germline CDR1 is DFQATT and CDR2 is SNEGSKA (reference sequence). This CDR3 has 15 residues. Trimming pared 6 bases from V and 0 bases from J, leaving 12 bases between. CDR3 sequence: CSAADRHSGANVLTF. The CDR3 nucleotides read TGCAGTGCCGCAGACAGACACTCTGGGGCCAACGTCCTGACTTTC.

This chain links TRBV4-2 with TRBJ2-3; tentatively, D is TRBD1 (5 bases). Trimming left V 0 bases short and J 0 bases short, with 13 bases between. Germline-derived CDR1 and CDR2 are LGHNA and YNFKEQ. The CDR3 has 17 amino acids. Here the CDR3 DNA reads TGTGCCAGCAGCCAAGAGACAGCTAAACCTAGCACAGATACGCAGTATTTT. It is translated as CASSQETAKPSTDTQYF.

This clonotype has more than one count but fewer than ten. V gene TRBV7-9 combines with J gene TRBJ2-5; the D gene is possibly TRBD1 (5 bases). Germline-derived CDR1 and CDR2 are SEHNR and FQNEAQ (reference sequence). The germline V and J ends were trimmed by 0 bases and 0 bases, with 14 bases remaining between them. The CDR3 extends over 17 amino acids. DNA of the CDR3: TGTGCCAGCAGCTTAGCCCTGCGGTCAGGGCACCAAGAGACCCAGTACTTC. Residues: CASSLALRSGHQETQYF.

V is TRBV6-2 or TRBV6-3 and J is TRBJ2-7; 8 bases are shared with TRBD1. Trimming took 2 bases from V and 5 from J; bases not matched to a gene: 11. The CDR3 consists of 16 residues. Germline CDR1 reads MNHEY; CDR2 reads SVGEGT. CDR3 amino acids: CASSYLGTGLTNEQYV. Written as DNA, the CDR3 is TGTGCCAGCAGTTACCTCGGGACAGGCCTCACGAACGAGCAGTACGTC.

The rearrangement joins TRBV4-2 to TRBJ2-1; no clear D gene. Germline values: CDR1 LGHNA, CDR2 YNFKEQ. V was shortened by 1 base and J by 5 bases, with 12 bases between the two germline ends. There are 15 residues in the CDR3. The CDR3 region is CASSQVSWAHNEQFF. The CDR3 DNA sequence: TGTGCCAGCAGCCAAGTATCTTGGGCGCACAATGAGCAGTTCTTC.

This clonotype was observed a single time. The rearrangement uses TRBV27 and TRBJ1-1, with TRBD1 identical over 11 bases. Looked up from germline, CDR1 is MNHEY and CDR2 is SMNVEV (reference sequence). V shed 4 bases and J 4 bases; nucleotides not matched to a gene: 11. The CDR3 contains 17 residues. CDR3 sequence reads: CASSSPSDRGRSTEAFF. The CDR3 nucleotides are TGTGCCAGCAGTTCCCCTTCGGACAGGGGGCGATCCACTGAAGCTTTCTTT.

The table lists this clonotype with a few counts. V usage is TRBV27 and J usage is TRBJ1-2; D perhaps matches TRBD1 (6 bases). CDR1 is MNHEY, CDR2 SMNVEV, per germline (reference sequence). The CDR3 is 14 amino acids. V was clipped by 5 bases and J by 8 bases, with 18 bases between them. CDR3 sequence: CASSPDGGPKGYTF. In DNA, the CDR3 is TGTGCCAGCAGTCCGGACGGGGGGCCGAAGGGCTACACCTTC.

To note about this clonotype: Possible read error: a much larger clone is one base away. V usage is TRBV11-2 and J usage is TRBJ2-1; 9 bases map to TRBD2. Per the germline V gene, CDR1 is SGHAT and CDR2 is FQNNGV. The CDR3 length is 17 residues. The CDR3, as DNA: TGTGCCGGCAGCTTTCCCTCTGCGGGGGGGATATTCAATGAGCAGTTCTTC. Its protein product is CAGSFPSAGGIFNEQFF.

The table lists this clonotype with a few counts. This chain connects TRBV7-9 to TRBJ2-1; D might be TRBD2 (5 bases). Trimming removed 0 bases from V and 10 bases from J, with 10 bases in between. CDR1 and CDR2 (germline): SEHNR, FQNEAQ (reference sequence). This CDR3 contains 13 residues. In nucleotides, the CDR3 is TGTGCCAGCAGCTTAGCGTTTCAGCGGGAGCAGTTCTTC. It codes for CASSLAFQREQFF. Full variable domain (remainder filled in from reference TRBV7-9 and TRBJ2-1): DTGVSQNPRHKITKRGQNVTFRCDPISEHNRLYWYRQTLGQGPEFLTYFQNEAQLEKSRLLSDRFSAERPKGSFSTLEIQRTEQGDSAMYLCASSLAFQREQFFGPGTRLTVL.

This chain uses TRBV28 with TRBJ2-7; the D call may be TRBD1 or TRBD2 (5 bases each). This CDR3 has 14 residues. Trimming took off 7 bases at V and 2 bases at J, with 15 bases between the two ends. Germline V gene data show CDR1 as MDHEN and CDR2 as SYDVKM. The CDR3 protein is CASMVGDVAYEQYV. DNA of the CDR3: TGTGCCAGCATGGTCGGGGACGTAGCCTACGAGCAGTACGTC.

The CDR3 loop reads CASSLVAGEVGNTIYF. In DNA, the CDR3 is TGTGCCAGCAGCTTAGTGGCGGGGGAAGTTGGAAACACCATATATTTT. The chain joins TRBV11-2 to TRBJ1-3, with D perhaps matching TRBD1 (5 bases). This CDR3 spans 16 amino acids. Germline V CDR1 and CDR2: SGHAT, FQNNGV. Trimming removed 1 base from V and 3 bases from J, with 13 bases in between.

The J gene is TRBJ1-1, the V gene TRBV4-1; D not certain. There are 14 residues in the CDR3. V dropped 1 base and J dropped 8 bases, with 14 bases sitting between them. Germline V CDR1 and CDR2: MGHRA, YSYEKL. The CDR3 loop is CASSQVPTAPEAFF. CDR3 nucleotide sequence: TGCGCCAGCAGCCAAGTACCGACGGCTCCCGAAGCTTTCTTT.

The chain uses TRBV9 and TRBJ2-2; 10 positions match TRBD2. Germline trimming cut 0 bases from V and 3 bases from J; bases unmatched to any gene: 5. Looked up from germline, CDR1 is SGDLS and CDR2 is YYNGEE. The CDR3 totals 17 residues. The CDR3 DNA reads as TGTGCCAGCAGCGTAGCATTCGGGACTAGCGACACCGGGGAGCTGTTTTTT. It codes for CASSVAFGTSDTGELFF.

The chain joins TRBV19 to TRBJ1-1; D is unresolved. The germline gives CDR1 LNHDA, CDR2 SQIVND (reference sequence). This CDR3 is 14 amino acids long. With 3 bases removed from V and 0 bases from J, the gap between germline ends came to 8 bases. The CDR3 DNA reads TGTGCCAGTAGTATGTGGGTCTTGAACACTGAAGCTTTCTTT. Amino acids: CASSMWVLNTEAFF.

The CDR3 sequence: CASSLGPNEDNEKLFF. CDR3 bases: TGTGCCAGCAGTTTGGGCCCGAACGAGGATAATGAAAAACTGTTTTTT. V gene TRBV28 combines with J gene TRBJ1-4; the D is unclear. The germline CDR1 and CDR2 sequences are MDHEN and SYDVKM. This CDR3 region has 16 residues. Trimming pared 3 bases from V and 4 bases from J, leaving 15 bases between.

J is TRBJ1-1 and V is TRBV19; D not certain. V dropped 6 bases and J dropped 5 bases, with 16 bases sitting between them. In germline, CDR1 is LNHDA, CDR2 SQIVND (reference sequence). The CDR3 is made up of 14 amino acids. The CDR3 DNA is TGTGCCAGTAGCCTTACACCACTCAGAACTGAAGCTTTCTTT. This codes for CASSLTPLRTEAFF.

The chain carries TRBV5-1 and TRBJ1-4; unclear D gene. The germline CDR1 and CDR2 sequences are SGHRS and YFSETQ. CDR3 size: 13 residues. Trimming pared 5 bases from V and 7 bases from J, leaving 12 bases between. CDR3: CASSGPMGEKLFF. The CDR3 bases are TGCGCCAGCAGTGGTCCAATGGGTGAAAAACTGTTTTTT.